This T cell receptor beta chain was sequenced in a study of long-term antiretroviral therapy in people with HIV. Study conclusions and caveats: Viral resistance, ART adherence and therapy changes all lacked available data. Clonal expansions arising prior to ART prevailed in the repertoire at every time point. Relative to transplant donor controls, diversity remained lower despite increasing after ART.

On this clone: Its cognate antigen is unknown.

With survey level as its setting, the immunoSEQ assay was v3.0. Libraries were prepared by immunoSEQ multiplex PCR; TCRdb keeps only in-frame clonotypes and omits some of them. The sample includes about 41,000 clones, about 94% of them seen just once. Before DNA extraction, roughly 0.95-10 million cryopreserved PBMC were held in the samples. The length of the CDR3 is 15 residues. V was shortened by 2 bases and J by 4 bases, with 13 bases between the two germline ends. Germline V gives CDR1 SGHTA, CDR2 FQGNSA. The sequences come from unsorted PBMCs, collected roughly 9.5 years after starting antiretroviral therapy. V gene TRBV7-2 combines with J gene TRBJ2-3; D not resolved. The sequence derives from a man aged 30 to 39 with HIV. The CDR3: CASSLNIRSPDTQYF. In DNA, the CDR3 is TGTGCCAGCAGCTTAAATATACGCAGCCCAGATACGCAGTATTTT.